This entry lists 30 T cell receptor beta chains sequenced from one sample in a study of T cell repertoires in cytomegalovirus infection. One entry per CDR3 protein, called by TCRdb with MiXCR from the reads. The table has about 900,000 distinct CDR3 sequences, around 30% seen once. These receptors' antigens are unknown. The sequencing here drew on cultured CD8+ T cells from PBMCs, taken from culture after CMV antigen stimulation. These receptors were obtained from a human donor in good health (CMV status not recorded). Some clones in this sample may be carry-over from other donors' samples.

The chain links TRBV18 to TRBJ2-7; D is uncertain. Germline values: CDR1 KGHSH, CDR2 LQKENI. The CDR3 is 14 amino acids. V was cut by 3 bases and J by 1 base, with 10 bases left in between. CDR3 amino acids: CASSPSRRSYEQYV. CDR3 in DNA: TGTGCCAGCTCACCGAGTCGCAGATCCTACGAGCAGTACGTC.

The V gene is TRBV19, the J gene TRBJ2-7, with D unresolved. The CDR3 sequence is 12 residues long. V shed 4 bases and J shed 5 bases, with 9 bases lying between them. Germline CDR1 is LNHDA and CDR2 is SQIVND (reference sequence). The CDR3 DNA reads as TGTGCCAGTAGTACCGACGAGCACGAGCAGTACTTC. As protein: CASSTDEHEQYF.

This CDR3 reads CATWTGRGDQPQHF. CDR3 in DNA: TGTGCCACCTGGACAGGTAGAGGGGATCAGCCCCAGCATTTT. The chain employs TRBV19 and TRBJ1-5; 7 nucleotides align to TRBD1. V shed 10 bases, J shed 5 bases, and the junction held 11 bases outside the gene matches. The CDR3 sequence is 14 residues long. Germline V gene data show CDR1 as LNHDA and CDR2 as SQIVND (reference sequence).

V and J are TRBV12-3 or TRBV12-4 and TRBJ2-2; D may be TRBD1 or TRBD2 (5 bases each). V shed 3 bases and J shed 6 bases, with 17 bases lying between them. The CDR3 is made up of 16 amino acids. CDR3 DNA sequence: TGTGCCAGCAGTTTCGGGGCAGGGCAGGTCTCCGGGGAGCTGTTTTTT. Protein: CASSFGAGQVSGELFF.

This clonotype has only a few counts. This chain joins TRBV6-5 and TRBJ2-5; D is possibly TRBD2 (5 bases). CDR1 MNHEY and CDR2 SVGAGI come from the germline V gene. The CDR3 runs 16 residues. Deletions cut 0 bases from V and 4 bases from J, with 15 bases between. The CDR3 sequence is CASSYSSTIRGETQYF. DNA for the CDR3: TGTGCCAGCAGTTACTCGTCCACCATTCGGGGAGAGACCCAGTACTTC.

This clonotype was found a few times. The CDR3 region is CASSQIAGSSYNEQFF. CDR3 bases: TGTGCCAGCAGCCAGATAGCGGGGAGCTCCTACAATGAGCAGTTCTTC. The rearrangement links TRBV14 to TRBJ2-1; 8 bases align to TRBD2. Germline CDR1 is SGHDN and CDR2 is FVKESK. With V trimmed by 3 bases and J by 0 bases, 4 bases remained unmatched. The CDR3 has 16 residues.

Only a few counts were recorded for this clonotype. The chain has TRBV20-1 and TRBJ2-7, with D possibly being TRBD1 (6 bases). The CDR3 spans 14 residues. The V gene's germline CDR1 is DFQATT and CDR2 SNEGSKA (reference sequence). V lost 0 bases and J lost 1, with 10 bases in between. The CDR3 protein is CSARDYGQSYEQYV. The CDR3 nucleotides are TGCAGTGCTAGAGATTACGGACAGTCCTACGAGCAGTACGTC.

This clonotype was found a few times. J is TRBJ2-7 and V is TRBV7-9, with D possibly being TRBD1 (6 bases). Looked up from germline, CDR1 is SEHNR and CDR2 is FQNEAQ (reference sequence). Trimming cost V 4 bases and J 4 bases, with 17 bases left between them. CDR3 length: 15 residues. CDR3 region: CASSSGQTGNYEQYV. The CDR3 nucleotides are TGTGCCAGCAGCTCGGGACAAACCGGGAATTACGAGCAGTACGTC.

The chain carries TRBV6-2 or TRBV6-3 and TRBJ2-7, with a possible D match to TRBD2 (6 bases). The CDR3 loop spans 13 amino acids. V was cut by 7 bases and J by 4 bases, with 14 bases left in between. Germline V gene data show CDR1 as MNHEY and CDR2 as SVGEGT. The CDR3 protein is CASNLGTPYEQYV. The DNA of the CDR3 is TGTGCCAGCAATCTCGGGACTCCATACGAGCAGTACGTC.

The chain employs TRBV7-6 and TRBJ2-1, with 14 bases aligning to TRBD2. This CDR3 comprises 15 residues. With V trimmed by 5 bases and J by 8 bases, 5 bases remained unmatched. In germline, CDR1 is SGHVS, CDR2 FNYEAQ. The CDR3 DNA follows: TGTGCCAGCAGCCGACTAGCGGGGGGGGACGATGAGCAGTTCTTC. This sequence encodes CASSRLAGGDDEQFF.

This clonotype is a singleton in its sample. This may stem from a read error, because a much larger clone lies one nucleotide away. The chain has TRBV12-3 or TRBV12-4 and TRBJ2-1, with 8 bases matching TRBD1. The CDR3 has 15 residues. For the CDR3, the DNA is TGTGCCAGCAGTTTCACAGGGGGGCTCGACAATGGGCAGTTCTTC. Amino acid sequence: CASSFTGGLDNGQFF.

A word on this clonotype: A much larger clone differs from this one at a single base, so this may be a read error. The rearrangement uses TRBV5-3 and TRBJ2-1, with D possibly TRBD2 on 6 matching bases. TRBV5-3 is marked as an open reading frame, function uncertain. The CDR3 totals 15 residues. CDR3 amino acids: CASSWDWSSYNEQFF. CDR3 bases: TGTGCCAGCAGCTGGGACTGGAGCTCCTACAATGAGCAGTTCTTC.

This clonotype was counted a single time. The rearrangement uses TRBV7-2 and TRBJ2-7; D may be TRBD1 or TRBD2 (5 bases each). The CDR3 covers 17 residues. In germline, CDR1 is SGHTA, CDR2 FQGNSA. Trimming took off 1 base at V and 0 bases at J, with 16 bases between the two ends. The chain's CDR3 is CASSLGADGTSSYEQYV. The CDR3 DNA reads as TGTGCCAGCAGCTTAGGGGCGGACGGGACCAGCTCCTACGAGCAGTACGTC.

This chain uses TRBV28 with TRBJ2-7, with 14 positions matching TRBD2. J gave up 4 bases and V 7 bases, and 6 bases lay outside the gene matches. The CDR3 runs 15 residues. CDR1 MDHEN and CDR2 SYDVKM come from the germline V gene. CDR3 sequence (DNA): TGTGCCAGCACCAAGGGACTAGCGGGGGCTTACGAGCAGTACGTC. Residues: CASTKGLAGAYEQYV.

This clonotype was counted a few times. J is TRBJ2-3 and V is TRBV4-1, with D perhaps TRBD2 (5 bases). Per the germline V gene, CDR1 is MGHRA and CDR2 is YSYEKL. With 0 bases removed from V and 4 bases from J, the gap between germline ends came to 8 bases. The length of the CDR3 is 14 residues. This CDR3 is CASSQEDYADTQYF. CDR3 bases: TGCGCCAGCAGCCAAGAAGACTATGCAGATACGCAGTATTTT.

This clonotype was observed at least ten times. This sequence joins TRBV7-9 and TRBJ2-7; D remains unclear. Germline CDR1 reads SEHNR; CDR2 reads FQNEAQ (reference sequence). V was shortened by 5 bases and J by 6 bases, with 14 bases between the two germline ends. This CDR3 comprises 13 residues. Here the CDR3 reads CASSPSGLPEQYF. The CDR3 nucleotides are TGTGCCAGCAGCCCCTCTGGGCTACCCGAGCAGTACTTC.

J is TRBJ1-6 and V is TRBV20-1; D perhaps matches TRBD1 (5 bases). The CDR3 totals 16 residues. The germline V and J ends were trimmed by 6 bases and 4 bases, with 19 bases remaining between them. Looked up from germline, CDR1 is DFQATT and CDR2 is SNEGSKA (reference sequence). In nucleotides, the CDR3 is TGCAGTGCCCCCGGAGAGAGGGGAGGGTATAATTCACCCCTCCACTTT. Its protein product is CSAPGERGGYNSPLHF.

This clonotype was counted a few times. In DNA form, the CDR3 reads TGTGCCAGCAGTTTAAGGGGGGGACAGGGGCCCCAAGAGTACGAGCAGTACTTC. Translating it yields CASSLRGGQGPQEYEQYF. The chain combines TRBV12-3 or TRBV12-4 with TRBJ2-7, with 10 nucleotides matching TRBD1. The CDR3 loop spans 18 amino acids. Trimming removed 2 bases from V and 4 bases from J; junction bases left unmatched: 14.

The chain has TRBV19 and TRBJ2-5, with D unresolved. The germline V and J ends were trimmed by 1 base and 2 bases, with 14 bases remaining between them. The CDR3 is 16 amino acids. Looked up from germline, CDR1 is LNHDA and CDR2 is SQIVND (reference sequence). CDR3 coding DNA: TGTGCCAGTAGTATAGCCCGTCTGGATCCACAAGAGACCCAGTACTTC. Translating it yields CASSIARLDPQETQYF.

V usage is TRBV5-5 and J usage is TRBJ1-1; D might be TRBD1 (5 bases). The V gene's germline CDR1 is SGHKS and CDR2 YYEKEE (reference sequence). V lost 5 bases and J lost 1, with 12 bases in between. There are 14 residues in the CDR3. The CDR3 spells CASSTGRSNTEAFF. CDR3 in DNA: TGTGCCAGCAGTACAGGTAGATCGAACACTGAAGCTTTCTTT.

The table lists this clonotype with many counts. V gene TRBV7-8 combines with J gene TRBJ1-2, with 8 bases fitting TRBD1. The CDR3 runs to 15 residues. Germline V gene sequence: CDR1 SGHVS, CDR2 FQNEAQ. With V trimmed by 9 bases and J by 3 bases, 12 bases remained unmatched. CDR3 sequence reads: CASGDRTSNYYGYTF. The CDR3 bases are TGTGCCAGTGGGGACAGGACCTCCAATTACTATGGCTACACCTTC. The full variable domain, in which reference TRBV7-8 and TRBJ1-2 provide the parts outside the CDR3, is GAGVSQSPRYKVAKRGQDVALRCDPISGHVSLFWYQQALGQGPEFLTYFQNEAQLDKSGLPSDRFFAERPEGSVSTLKIQRTQQEDSAVYLCASGDRTSNYYGYTFGSGTRLTVV.

CDR3 DNA: TGCAGCGTTGAAAAACCGGGACCCTCTGGAAACACCATATATTTT. It specifies CSVEKPGPSGNTIYF. The V call is TRBV29-1, the J call TRBJ1-3; tentative D call: TRBD1 (5 bases). The germline V and J ends were trimmed by 2 bases and 0 bases, with 11 bases remaining between them. The germline CDR1 and CDR2 sequences are SQVTM and ANQGSEA. The CDR3 runs 15 residues.

This clonotype was observed a few times. CDR3 nucleotide sequence: TGTGCCAGCAGTTTAGGCGCGTGGGGTGGGGGGACTCTCAATGAGCAGTTCTTC. This translates into CASSLGAWGGGTLNEQFF. The rearrangement uses TRBV27 and TRBJ2-1, with D perhaps matching TRBD2 (6 bases). From germline, CDR1 is MNHEY and CDR2 SMNVEV (reference sequence). The length of the CDR3 is 18 residues. V lost 2 bases to trimming and J lost 6 bases, with 23 bases between them.

The chain is built from TRBV3-1 and TRBJ2-5; no reliable D call. The CDR3 has 17 residues. Trimming left V 3 bases short and J 1 base short, with 18 bases between. From germline, CDR1 is LGHDT and CDR2 YNNKEL (reference sequence). The CDR3 spells CASSQSTESLIQETQYF. The CDR3 DNA reads as TGTGCCAGCAGCCAGAGCACGGAATCCCTGATCCAAGAGACCCAGTACTTC.

This clonotype was counted at least ten times. This sequence joins TRBV7-6 and TRBJ1-1; D perhaps matches TRBD1 (6 bases). Trimming shortened V by 0 bases and J by 5 bases, and 10 bases separated the two germline ends. CDR1 is SGHVS and CDR2 is FNYEAQ in the germline V gene. CDR3 length: 14 amino acids. The CDR3 DNA is TGTGCCAGCAGCTTAGCGGACAGTTTGACTGAAGCTTTCTTT. It codes for CASSLADSLTEAFF.

This clonotype has at least ten counts. The chain uses TRBV7-9 and TRBJ1-3; possible D gene TRBD1, 5 bases. Germline lookup yields CDR1 SEHNR and CDR2 FQNEAQ (reference sequence). The V and J ends lost 0 bases and 2 bases respectively, with 5 bases between them. The CDR3 sequence is 14 residues long. The CDR3 coding sequence is TGTGCCAGCAGCTTAGCAGGGGCTGGAAACACCATATATTTT. This encodes CASSLAGAGNTIYF.

This chain connects TRBV7-4 to TRBJ1-4; possible D gene TRBD1, 6 bases. The CDR3 totals 13 residues. Deletions cut 4 bases from V and 13 bases from J, with 16 bases between. Per the germline V gene, CDR1 is SGHVT and CDR2 is SQSDAQ. CDR3 sequence: CASSYNRETGLFF. CDR3 nucleotides: TGTGCCAGCAGCTACAACAGGGAAACCGGACTGTTTTTT.

This clonotype was counted only a few times. The CDR3 DNA reads TGTGCCAGCAGCCACCGGGGGGAGGCCAAAAACATTCAGTACTTC. Translation gives CASSHRGEAKNIQYF. The chain links TRBV28 to TRBJ2-4; 7 nucleotides match TRBD2. Trimming cost V 6 bases and J 1 base; bases outside gene matches: 6. Germline V CDR1 and CDR2: MDHEN, SYDVKM. The CDR3 is 15 amino acids.

The CDR3 DNA reads TGTGCCAGCAGCTTATCGGCGACTGAATACGAGCAGTACTTC. It is translated as CASSLSATEYEQYF. The V and J genes are TRBV7-6 and TRBJ2-7, with D unclear. Trimming took 2 bases from V and 4 from J, leaving 12 bases between them. Germline loops: CDR1 SGHVS, CDR2 FNYEAQ. The CDR3 covers 14 residues.

This clonotype has a handful of counts. The CDR3 bases are TGTGCCAGTAGTATGGCGACTAGTTTGCTTTCAGATACGCAGTATTTT. It codes for CASSMATSLLSDTQYF. This sequence joins TRBV19 and TRBJ2-3, with D possibly TRBD2 on 6 matching bases. Germline V gene sequence: CDR1 LNHDA, CDR2 SQIVND (reference sequence). There are 16 residues in the CDR3. Between the trimmed V and J ends, which lost 3 bases and 4 bases, there was a span of 17 bases.